These 21 T cell receptor beta chains originate from one sample sequenced in a study of T cell responses to AZD1222 COVID-19 vaccine. Clones were read by immunoSEQ multiplex PCR, and TCRdb kept only the in-frame ones, dropping some. Here the sample spans some 160,000 clones, about nine tenths being singletons. Material: peripheral blood, obtained on day 0 of AZD1222 vaccination. The source of these receptors is an adult in good health.

The V gene is TRBV7-9, the J gene TRBJ1-2; TRBD1 might be the D (6 bases). The germline V and J ends were trimmed by 1 base and 4 bases, with 16 bases remaining between them. Per germline, CDR1 SEHNR and CDR2 FQNEAQ (reference sequence). This CDR3 comprises 16 residues. CDR3 coding DNA: TGTGCCAGCAGCTTAGGAGGACAGCTGGACGTCTATGGCTACACCTTC. Translated, it gives CASSLGGQLDVYGYTF.

DNA for the CDR3: TGTGCCAGCGCCCGAGATCTACAGGGGCATAGTGGCTACACCTTC. Amino acid sequence: CASARDLQGHSGYTF. This rearrangement joins TRBV6-5 to TRBJ1-2; TRBD1 matches 7 bases. The V segment lost 8 bases and the J segment 7 bases; nucleotides outside the gene matches: 16. Germline loops: CDR1 MNHEY, CDR2 SVGAGI. This CDR3 spans 15 amino acids.

The CDR3 sequence is CASSQSNQPQHF. CDR3 nucleotides: TGTGCCAGCAGCCAATCAAATCAGCCCCAGCATTTT. The chain carries TRBV12-3 or TRBV12-4 and TRBJ1-5, with no clear D. V was clipped by 6 bases and J by 4 bases, with 7 bases between them. The CDR3 covers 12 residues.

This chain links TRBV28 with TRBJ1-2; no clear D. Trimming pared 3 bases from V and 2 bases from J, leaving 10 bases between. The CDR3 contains 14 residues. CDR1 and CDR2 (germline): MDHEN, SYDVKM. CDR3 sequence: CASSFVGSNYGYTF. In DNA, the CDR3 is TGTGCCAGCAGTTTTGTAGGTTCAAACTATGGCTACACCTTC.

Only a few counts were recorded for this clone. The chain joins TRBV18 to TRBJ2-5; no clear D gene. The germline gives CDR1 KGHSH, CDR2 LQKENI. The ends were cut back, 6 bases at V and 2 bases at J, with 13 bases in the middle. This CDR3 has 14 amino acids. Written as DNA, the CDR3 is TGTGCCAGCTCCTACTGGTCTAGTCAAGAGACCCAGTACTTC. Encoded protein: CASSYWSSQETQYF.

V is TRBV19 and J is TRBJ2-7, with TRBD1 as a possible D gene (5 bases). Trimming cost V 4 bases and J 4 bases, with 14 bases left between them. CDR1 and CDR2 from the germline V gene are LNHDA and SQIVND (reference sequence). The CDR3 is 14 amino acids. The CDR3 DNA sequence: TGTGCCAGTAGTACCCTAGACAGACAGTACGAGCAGTACTTC. Translation: CASSTLDRQYEQYF.

This clone has just a few counts. The J gene is TRBJ1-1, the V gene TRBV6-5; the match to TRBD1 covers 8 bases. Trimming removed 7 bases from V and 3 bases from J; junction bases left unmatched: 1. This CDR3 region has 12 residues. Germline lookup yields CDR1 MNHEY and CDR2 SVGAGI. The CDR3 DNA follows: TGTGCCAGCAACAGGGGGGACACTGAAGCTTTCTTT. It encodes CASNRGDTEAFF.

The V gene is TRBV27, the J gene TRBJ1-2; D gene ambiguous. The CDR3 has 13 residues. V gave up 0 bases and J gave up 0 bases, with 2 bases separating them. Germline lookup yields CDR1 MNHEY and CDR2 SMNVEV (reference sequence). The CDR3 protein is CASSLSPNYGYTF. The CDR3 DNA sequence: TGTGCCAGCAGTTTATCGCCTAACTATGGCTACACCTTC.

V usage is TRBV30 and J usage is TRBJ1-2; D is unresolved. CDR1 is GTSNPN, CDR2 SVGIG, per germline (reference sequence). The CDR3 has 14 amino acids. Deletions cut 2 bases from V and 8 bases from J, with 18 bases between. CDR3 amino acids: CAWSLVHGPGGYTF. As DNA, the CDR3 is TGTGCCTGGAGTTTGGTCCACGGGCCAGGCGGCTACACCTTC.

The table lists this clone with a count of one. The V and J genes are TRBV7-8 and TRBJ1-5; D may be TRBD1 (5 bases). Trimming took 4 bases from V and 7 from J, leaving 14 bases between them. Per germline, CDR1 SGHVS and CDR2 FQNEAQ. The CDR3 spans 14 residues. CDR3 protein: CASSSGTPGQPQHF. In DNA, the CDR3 is TGTGCCAGCAGCTCCGGGACCCCGGGGCAGCCCCAGCATTTT.

The CDR3 nucleotides read TGTGCCAGTAGTCCAAGCGCGGGGCAGGTCACTGAAGCTTTCTTT. Its protein product is CASSPSAGQVTEAFF. The chain joins TRBV19 to TRBJ1-1; D may be TRBD1 (5 bases). Germline loops: CDR1 LNHDA, CDR2 SQIVND (reference sequence). The V gene lost 5 bases and the J gene lost 4 bases, with 17 bases spanning the gap. The CDR3 spans 15 residues.

V and J are TRBV20-1 and TRBJ1-4; D remains unclear. Deletions cut 6 bases from V and 7 bases from J, with 9 bases between. The CDR3 contains 11 residues. CDR1 DFQATT and CDR2 SNEGSKA come from the germline V gene (reference sequence). CDR3 sequence (DNA): TGCAGTGCCTCTTGGGGTGAAAAACTGTTTTTT. Its translation: CSASWGEKLFF.

The rearrangement joins TRBV9 to TRBJ1-6, with no clear D. This CDR3 contains 12 residues. The V end lost 0 bases, the J end lost 10 bases, and 5 bases lay between the germline ends. The germline V gene has CDR1 SGDLS and CDR2 YYNGEE. The CDR3 sequence is CASSVGKSPLHF. For the CDR3, the DNA is TGTGCCAGCAGCGTAGGGAAGTCACCCCTCCACTTT. Filled out from reference TRBV9 and TRBJ1-6, the complete variable domain reads DSGVTQTPKHLITATGQRVTLRCSPRSGDLSVYWYQQSLDQGLQFLIQYYNGEERAKGNILERFSAQQFPDLHSELNLSSLELGDSALYFCASSVGKSPLHFGNGTRLTVT.

This sequence joins TRBV4-1 and TRBJ2-3; 11 nucleotides align to TRBD2. Germline V gene lookup returns CDR1 MGHRA and CDR2 YSYEKL. V gave up 0 bases and J gave up 3 bases; unmatched junction bases: 2. The CDR3 sequence is 16 residues long. In nucleotides, the CDR3 is TGCGCCAGCAGCCAAGATTCTAGCGGGAGGACAGATACGCAGTATTTT. It is translated as CASSQDSSGRTDTQYF.

The J gene is TRBJ2-7, the V gene TRBV19, with a possible D match to TRBD2 (6 bases). The CDR3 is 17 amino acids. V was trimmed by 5 bases and J by 4 bases, leaving 24 bases between them. CDR1 is LNHDA, CDR2 SQIVND, per germline (reference sequence). The CDR3 protein is CASSPTGLEGFAYEQYF. In nucleotides, the CDR3 is TGTGCCAGTAGTCCCACCGGGTTGGAGGGATTCGCGTACGAGCAGTACTTC. Full variable domain (remainder filled in from reference TRBV19 and TRBJ2-7): DGGITQSPKYLFRKEGQNVTLSCEQNLNHDAMYWYRQDPGQGLRLIYYSQIVNDFQKGDIAEGYSVSREKKESFPLTVTSAQKNPTAFYLCASSPTGLEGFAYEQYFGPGTRLTVT.

The rearrangement uses TRBV9 and TRBJ2-1, with a possible D match to TRBD2 (5 bases). This CDR3 has 15 residues. From germline, CDR1 is SGDLS and CDR2 YYNGEE. Trimming removed 0 bases at V and 4 bases at J, with 11 bases between. The CDR3 nucleotides read TGTGCCAGCAGCGTAGAGAGCGGCCGGTACAATGAGCAGTTCTTC. The encoded protein is CASSVESGRYNEQFF. The whole variable domain, filled in from reference TRBV9 and TRBJ2-1, reads DSGVTQTPKHLITATGQRVTLRCSPRSGDLSVYWYQQSLDQGLQFLIQYYNGEERAKGNILERFSAQQFPDLHSELNLSSLELGDSALYFCASSVESGRYNEQFFGPGTRLTVL.

The chain joins TRBV4-2 to TRBJ2-2; weak D call: TRBD1 (5 bases). V was trimmed by 6 bases and J by 4 bases, leaving 15 bases between them. The CDR3 contains 15 residues. The germline V gene encodes CDR1 LGHNA and CDR2 YNFKEQ. The CDR3 spells CASRLGQGATGELFF. CDR3 bases: TGTGCCAGCAGATTGGGGCAGGGTGCCACCGGGGAGCTGTTTTTT.

The genes are TRBV28 and TRBJ1-5, with TRBD1 as a possible D gene (5 bases). Trimming left V 1 base short and J 5 bases short, with 21 bases between. CDR1 MDHEN and CDR2 SYDVKM come from the germline V gene. The CDR3 runs 18 residues. CDR3 nucleotide sequence: TGTGCCAGCAGTTTATCGCAGGGCCTCGGTTCGATGGATCAGCCCCAGCATTTT. Amino acid sequence: CASSLSQGLGSMDQPQHF.

The chain employs TRBV4-1 and TRBJ2-5; no definite D call. The CDR3 runs 13 residues. Looked up from germline, CDR1 is MGHRA and CDR2 is YSYEKL. V lost 3 bases and J lost 5, with 10 bases in between. The CDR3 loop reads CASSHTGRETQYF. CDR3 DNA sequence: TGCGCCAGCAGCCATACGGGTCGGGAGACCCAGTACTTC.

The gene calls are TRBV7-9 and TRBJ2-5; TRBD1 matches 7 bases. The junction had 2 bases not matched to a gene; V was cut back by 8 bases and J by 2 bases. The CDR3 contains 12 residues. The germline gives CDR1 SEHNR, CDR2 FQNEAQ (reference sequence). Here the CDR3 reads CASGGQQETQYF. CDR3 DNA: TGTGCCAGCGGGGGACAGCAAGAGACCCAGTACTTC.

This chain joins TRBV5-6 and TRBJ2-7, with 12 bases identical to TRBD2. The CDR3 runs to 16 residues. CDR1 is SGHDT, CDR2 YYEEEE, per germline. V was pared by 2 bases and J by 0 bases, with 3 bases of the junction left unmatched. CDR3 loop: CASSFRTSGVSYEQYF. The CDR3 DNA follows: TGTGCCAGCAGCTTCAGGACTAGCGGGGTCTCCTACGAGCAGTACTTC.